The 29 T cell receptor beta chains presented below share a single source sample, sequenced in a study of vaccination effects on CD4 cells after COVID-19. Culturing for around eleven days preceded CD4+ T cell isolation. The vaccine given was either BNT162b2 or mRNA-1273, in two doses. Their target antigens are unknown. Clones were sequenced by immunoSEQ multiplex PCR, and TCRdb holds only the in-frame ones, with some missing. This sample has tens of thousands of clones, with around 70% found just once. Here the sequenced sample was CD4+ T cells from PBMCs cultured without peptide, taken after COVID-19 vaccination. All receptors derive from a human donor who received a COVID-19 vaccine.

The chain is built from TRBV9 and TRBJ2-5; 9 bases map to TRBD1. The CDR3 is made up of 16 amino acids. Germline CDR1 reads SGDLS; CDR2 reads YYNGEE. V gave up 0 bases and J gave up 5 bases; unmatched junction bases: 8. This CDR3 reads CASSVDLDRGDETQYF. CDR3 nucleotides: TGTGCCAGCAGCGTAGACCTGGACAGGGGCGACGAGACCCAGTACTTC.

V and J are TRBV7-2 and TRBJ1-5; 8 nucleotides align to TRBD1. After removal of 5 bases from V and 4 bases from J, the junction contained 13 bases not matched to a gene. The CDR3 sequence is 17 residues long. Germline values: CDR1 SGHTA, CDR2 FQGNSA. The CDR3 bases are TGTGCCAGCAGCGTCAAATCCGGGACAGGTTTAAATCAGCCCCAGCATTTT. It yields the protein CASSVKSGTGLNQPQHF.

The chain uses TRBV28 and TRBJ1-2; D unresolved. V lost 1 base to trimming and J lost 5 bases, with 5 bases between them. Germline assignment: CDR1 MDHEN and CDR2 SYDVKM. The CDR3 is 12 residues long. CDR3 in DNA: TGTGCCAGCAGTTTATCCGTATATGGCTACACCTTC. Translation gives CASSLSVYGYTF.

The CDR3 nucleotides read TGTGCCAGCACTCAGGGGGGGGGCTACACCTTC. Translated: CASTQGGGYTF. This chain uses TRBV5-8 with TRBJ1-2, with 7 nucleotides matching TRBD1. The J segment lost 8 bases and the V segment lost 6 bases, leaving 4 bases of the junction unmatched. CDR1 is SGHTS and CDR2 is YDEGEE in the germline V gene. CDR3 length: 11 residues. The whole variable domain, filled in from reference TRBV5-8 and TRBJ1-2, reads EAGVTQSPTHLIKTRGQQATLRCSPISGHTSVYWYQQALGLGLQFLLWYDEGEERNRGNFPPRFSGRQFPNYSSELNVNALELEDSALYLCASTQGGGYTFGSGTRLTVV.

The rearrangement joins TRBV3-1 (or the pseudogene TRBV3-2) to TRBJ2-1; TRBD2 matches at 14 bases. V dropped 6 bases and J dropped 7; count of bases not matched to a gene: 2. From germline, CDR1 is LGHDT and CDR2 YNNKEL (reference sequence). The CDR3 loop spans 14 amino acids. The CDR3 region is CASRTSGGGNEQFF. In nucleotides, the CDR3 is TGTGCCAGCAGGACTAGCGGGGGGGGTAATGAGCAGTTCTTC.

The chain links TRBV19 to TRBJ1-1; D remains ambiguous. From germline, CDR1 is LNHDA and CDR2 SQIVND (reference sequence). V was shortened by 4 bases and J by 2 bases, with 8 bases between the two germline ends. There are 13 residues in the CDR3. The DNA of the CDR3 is TGTGCCAGTAGTACACAACTAAACACTGAAGCTTTCTTT. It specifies CASSTQLNTEAFF. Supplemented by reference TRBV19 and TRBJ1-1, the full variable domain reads DGGITQSPKYLFRKEGQNVTLSCEQNLNHDAMYWYRQDPGQGLRLIYYSQIVNDFQKGDIAEGYSVSREKKESFPLTVTSAQKNPTAFYLCASSTQLNTEAFFGQGTRLTVV.

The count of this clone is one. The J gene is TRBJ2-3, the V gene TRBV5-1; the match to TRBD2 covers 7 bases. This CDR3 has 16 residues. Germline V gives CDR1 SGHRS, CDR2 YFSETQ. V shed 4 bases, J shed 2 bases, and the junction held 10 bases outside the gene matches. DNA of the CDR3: TGCGCCAGCAGCCCAACCCCAGCGGGGCTCACAGATACGCAGTATTTT. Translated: CASSPTPAGLTDTQYF.

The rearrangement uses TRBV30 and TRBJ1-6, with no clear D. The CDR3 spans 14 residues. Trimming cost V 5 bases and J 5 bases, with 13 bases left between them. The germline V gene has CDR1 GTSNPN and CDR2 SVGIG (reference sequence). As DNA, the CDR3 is TGTGCCTGGGGGGTGGCTCCAAATAATTCACCCCTCCACTTT. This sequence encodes CAWGVAPNNSPLHF.

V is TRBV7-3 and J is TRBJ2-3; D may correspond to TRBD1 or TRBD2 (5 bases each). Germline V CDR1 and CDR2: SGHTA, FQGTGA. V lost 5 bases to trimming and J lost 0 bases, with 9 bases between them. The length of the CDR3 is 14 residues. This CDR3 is CASSRDLSTDTQYF. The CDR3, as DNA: TGTGCCAGCAGCCGGGACCTTAGCACAGATACGCAGTATTTT.

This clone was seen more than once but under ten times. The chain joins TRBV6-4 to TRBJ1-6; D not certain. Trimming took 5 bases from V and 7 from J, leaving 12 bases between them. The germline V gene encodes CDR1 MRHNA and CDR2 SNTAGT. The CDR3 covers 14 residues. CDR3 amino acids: CASSYGPRNSPLHF. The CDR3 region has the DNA TGTGCCAGCAGTTACGGCCCCAGAAATTCACCCCTCCACTTT.

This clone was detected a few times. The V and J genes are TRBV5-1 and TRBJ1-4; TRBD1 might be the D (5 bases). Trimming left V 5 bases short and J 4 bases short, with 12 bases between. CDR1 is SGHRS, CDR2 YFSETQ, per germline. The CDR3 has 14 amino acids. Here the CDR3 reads CASSPTANNEKLFF. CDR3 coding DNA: TGCGCCAGCAGTCCGACAGCGAATAATGAAAAACTGTTTTTT.

The CDR3: CATSRVVNQPQHF. In nucleotides, the CDR3 is TGTGCCACCAGCAGAGTGGTTAATCAGCCCCAGCATTTT. V and J are TRBV15 and TRBJ1-5; D is uncertain. Germline loops: CDR1 LNHNV, CDR2 YYDKDF (reference sequence). Trimming took 1 base from V and 4 from J, leaving 5 bases between them. CDR3 size: 13 residues.

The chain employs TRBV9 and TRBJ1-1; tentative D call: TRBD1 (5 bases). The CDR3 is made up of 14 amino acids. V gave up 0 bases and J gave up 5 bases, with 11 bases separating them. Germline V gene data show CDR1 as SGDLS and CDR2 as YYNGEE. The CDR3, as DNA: TGTGCCAGCAGCGTAGTAAAACAGGTTACTGAAGCTTTCTTT. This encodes CASSVVKQVTEAFF.

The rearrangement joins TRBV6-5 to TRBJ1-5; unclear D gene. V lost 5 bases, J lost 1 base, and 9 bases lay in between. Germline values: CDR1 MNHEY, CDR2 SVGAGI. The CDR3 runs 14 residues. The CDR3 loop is CASSTGRSNQPQHF. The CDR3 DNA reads TGTGCCAGCAGTACGGGTAGGAGCAATCAGCCCCAGCATTTT.

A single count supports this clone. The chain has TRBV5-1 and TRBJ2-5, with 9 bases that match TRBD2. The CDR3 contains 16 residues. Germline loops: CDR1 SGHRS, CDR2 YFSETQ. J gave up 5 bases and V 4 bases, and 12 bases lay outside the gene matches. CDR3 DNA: TGCGCCAGCAGCCGTACGGGCGGGGGGGCTAAGGAGACCCAGTACTTC. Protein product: CASSRTGGGAKETQYF.

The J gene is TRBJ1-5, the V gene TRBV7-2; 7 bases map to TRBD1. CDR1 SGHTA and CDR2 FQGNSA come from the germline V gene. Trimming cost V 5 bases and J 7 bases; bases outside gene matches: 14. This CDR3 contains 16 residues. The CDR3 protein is CASSPRQGGVGQPQHF. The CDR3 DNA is TGTGCCAGCAGCCCAAGACAGGGCGGTGTGGGACAGCCCCAGCATTTT.

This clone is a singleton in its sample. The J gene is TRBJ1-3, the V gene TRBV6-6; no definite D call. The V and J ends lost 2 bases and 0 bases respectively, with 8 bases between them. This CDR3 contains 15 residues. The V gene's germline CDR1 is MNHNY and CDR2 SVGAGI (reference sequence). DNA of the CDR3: TGTGCCAGCAGTTACGGGGTGGGCTCTGGAAACACCATATATTTT. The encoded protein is CASSYGVGSGNTIYF.

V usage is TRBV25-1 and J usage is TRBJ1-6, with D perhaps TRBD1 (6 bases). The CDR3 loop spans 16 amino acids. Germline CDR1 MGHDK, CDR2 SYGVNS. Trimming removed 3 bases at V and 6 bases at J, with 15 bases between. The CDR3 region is CASSDSTGIGNSPLHF. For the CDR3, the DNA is TGTGCCAGCAGTGACTCTACAGGGATAGGTAATTCACCCCTCCACTTT.

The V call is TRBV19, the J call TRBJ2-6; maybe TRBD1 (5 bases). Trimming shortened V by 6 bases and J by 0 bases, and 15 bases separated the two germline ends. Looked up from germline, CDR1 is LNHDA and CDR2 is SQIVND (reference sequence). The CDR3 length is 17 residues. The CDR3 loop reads CASRLGETLSGANVLTF. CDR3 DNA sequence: TGTGCCAGTAGGTTAGGGGAAACCCTCTCTGGGGCCAACGTCCTGACTTTC.

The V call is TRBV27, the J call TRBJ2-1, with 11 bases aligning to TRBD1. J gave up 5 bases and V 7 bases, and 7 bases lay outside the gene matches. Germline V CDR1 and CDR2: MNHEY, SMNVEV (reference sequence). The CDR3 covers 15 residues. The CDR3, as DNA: TGTGCCAGCACTCGGGACAGGGGGGGGAACAATGAGCAGTTCTTC. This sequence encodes CASTRDRGGNNEQFF.

The chain's CDR3 is CASRIHMQETQYF. The CDR3 nucleotides are TGTGCCAGCAGGATTCACATGCAAGAGACCCAGTACTTC. The chain couples TRBV27 to TRBJ2-5; D not resolved. CDR1 is MNHEY and CDR2 is SMNVEV in the germline V gene (reference sequence). The V end was cut by 6 bases, the J end by 2 bases, with 10 bases between. This CDR3 spans 13 amino acids.

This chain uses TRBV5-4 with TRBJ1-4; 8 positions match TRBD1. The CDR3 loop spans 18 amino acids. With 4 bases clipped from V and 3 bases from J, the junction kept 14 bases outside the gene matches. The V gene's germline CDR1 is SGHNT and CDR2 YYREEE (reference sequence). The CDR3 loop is CASSDMAAGGASNEKLFF. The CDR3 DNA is TGTGCCAGCAGCGATATGGCGGCAGGGGGCGCATCTAATGAAAAACTGTTTTTT. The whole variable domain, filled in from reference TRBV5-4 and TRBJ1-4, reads ETGVTQSPTHLIKTRGQQVTLRCSSQSGHNTVSWYQQALGQGPQFIFQYYREEENGRGNFPPRFSGLQFPNYSSELNVNALELDDSALYLCASSDMAAGGASNEKLFFGSGTQLSVL.

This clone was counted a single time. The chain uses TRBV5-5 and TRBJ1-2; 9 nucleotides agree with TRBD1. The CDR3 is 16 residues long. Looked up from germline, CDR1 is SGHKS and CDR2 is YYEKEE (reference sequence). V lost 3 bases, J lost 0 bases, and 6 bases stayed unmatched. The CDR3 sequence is CASSSDRGLANYGYTF. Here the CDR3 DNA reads TGTGCCAGCAGCTCGGACAGGGGACTAGCTAACTATGGCTACACCTTC.

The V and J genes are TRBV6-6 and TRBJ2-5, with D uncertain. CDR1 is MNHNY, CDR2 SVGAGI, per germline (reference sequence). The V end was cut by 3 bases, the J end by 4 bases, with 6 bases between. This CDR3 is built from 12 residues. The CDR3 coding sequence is TGTGCCAGCAGTTATAACAGAGAGACCCAGTACTTC. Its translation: CASSYNRETQYF.

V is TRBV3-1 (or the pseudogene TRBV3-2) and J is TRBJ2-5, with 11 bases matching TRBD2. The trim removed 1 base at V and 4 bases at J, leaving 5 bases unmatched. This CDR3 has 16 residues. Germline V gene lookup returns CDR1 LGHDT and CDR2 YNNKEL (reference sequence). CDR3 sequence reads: CASSQVVSGGAETQYF. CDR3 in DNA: TGTGCCAGCAGCCAAGTAGTTAGCGGGGGGGCAGAGACCCAGTACTTC.

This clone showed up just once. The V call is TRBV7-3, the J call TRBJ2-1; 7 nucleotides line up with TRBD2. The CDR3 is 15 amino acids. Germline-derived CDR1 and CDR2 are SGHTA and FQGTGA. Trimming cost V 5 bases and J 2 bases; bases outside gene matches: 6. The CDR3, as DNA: TGTGCCAGCAGCCAGAGCGGGGCTACCTACAATGAGCAGTTCTTC. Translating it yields CASSQSGATYNEQFF.

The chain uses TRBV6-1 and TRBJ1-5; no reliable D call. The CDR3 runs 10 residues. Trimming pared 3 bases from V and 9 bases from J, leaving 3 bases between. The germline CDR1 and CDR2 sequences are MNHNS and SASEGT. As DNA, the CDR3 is TGTGCCAGCAGTGATCGGCCCCAGCATTTT. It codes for CASSDRPQHF.

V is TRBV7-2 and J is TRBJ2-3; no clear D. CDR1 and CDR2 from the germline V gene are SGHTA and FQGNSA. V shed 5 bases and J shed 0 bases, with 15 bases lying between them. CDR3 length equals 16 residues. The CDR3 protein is CASSPRRSSSTDTQYF. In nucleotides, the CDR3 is TGTGCCAGCAGCCCTAGAAGATCCTCTAGCACAGATACGCAGTATTTT.

The CDR3 is CATSDFGGDGTDTQYF. The CDR3 DNA follows: TGTGCCACCAGTGATTTTGGCGGGGACGGCACAGATACGCAGTATTTT. The chain carries TRBV24-1 and TRBJ2-3, with D perhaps TRBD2 (6 bases). Trimming left V 1 base short and J 1 base short, with 11 bases between. This CDR3 region has 16 residues. Germline V gene lookup returns CDR1 KGHDR and CDR2 SFDVKD.